The sequence of this T cell receptor beta chain was determined in a study of T cell responses to AZD1222 COVID-19 vaccine. As to this clone: Its cognate antigen is unknown.

This CDR3 is 18 amino acids long. The ends were cut back, 1 base at V and 4 bases at J, with 22 bases in the middle. Germline V gene sequence: CDR1 SGHTA, CDR2 FQGNSA. Regarding the study as a whole: Of the AZD1222 recipients, only 5 or 6 were seropositive at baseline. Recipients of two AZD1222 doses showed rising Spike-specific TCR breadth and depth. With dominance at 160-218 and 743-854, vaccine-associated CD4 TCRs spanned spike. Without day 14 samples, only post-peak T cell repertoires were studied.

Generated by immunoSEQ multiplex PCR, the TCRdb table keeps only in-frame clones and is missing some. The sample includes some 190,000 clones, 80% to 95% of them seen just once. The specimen was peripheral blood, collected 28 days after the second AZD1222 dose. The chain recombines TRBV7-2 with TRBJ2-5; weak D call: TRBD2 (6 bases). This clonotype originated in an adult who received the AZD1222 COVID-19 vaccine. CDR3 amino acids: CASSLGGSTGTPRETQYF. The CDR3 DNA is TGTGCCAGCAGCTTAGGTGGCTCAACCGGGACTCCCAGAGAGACCCAGTACTTC.